The clone carrying this T cell receptor (beta chain) was seen more than once but under ten times. These data are taken from a study of neoadjuvant anti-PD-1 for oral cavity cancer. These newly diagnosed stage II-IVA oral cavity squamous cell carcinoma patients had no prior systemic or radiation treatment. Six replicates per PBMC sample, mostly from about 500 ng of genomic DNA. Data came from immunoSEQ multiplex PCR; TCRdb stores just in-frame clones and leaves some out. This sample has fewer than 90,000 clones, with 84% found just once. V lost 0 bases and J lost 6, with 12 bases in between. CDR3 length: 15 residues. CDR1 is MNHEY, CDR2 SVGAGI, per germline.

The V gene is TRBV6-5, the J gene TRBJ2-1, with D unresolved. This clonotype was sampled from a person aged 35-79 years with oral cavity squamous cell carcinoma. The source was PBMCs, collected before nivolumab (anti-PD-1) treatment. For the CDR3, the DNA is TGTGCCAGCAGTTACTCTTTTACTCAACCCAATGAGCAGTTCTTC. It translates to CASSYSFTQPNEQFF.